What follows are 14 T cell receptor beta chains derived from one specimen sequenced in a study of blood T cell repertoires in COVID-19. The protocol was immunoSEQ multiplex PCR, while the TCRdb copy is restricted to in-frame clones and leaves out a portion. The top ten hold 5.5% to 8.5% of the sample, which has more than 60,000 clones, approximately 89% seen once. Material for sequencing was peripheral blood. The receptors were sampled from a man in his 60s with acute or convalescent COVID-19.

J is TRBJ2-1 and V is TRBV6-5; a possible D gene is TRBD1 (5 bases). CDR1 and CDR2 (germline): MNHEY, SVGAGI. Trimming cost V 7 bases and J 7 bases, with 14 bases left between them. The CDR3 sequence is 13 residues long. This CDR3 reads CASMTVGLNEQFF. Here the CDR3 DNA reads TGTGCCAGCATGACCGTGGGGCTGAATGAGCAGTTCTTC.

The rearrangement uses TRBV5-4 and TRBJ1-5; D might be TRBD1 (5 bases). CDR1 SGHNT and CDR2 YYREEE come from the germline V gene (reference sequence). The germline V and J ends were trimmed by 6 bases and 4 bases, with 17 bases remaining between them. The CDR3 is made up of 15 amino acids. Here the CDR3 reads CASTRPGDRNQPQHF. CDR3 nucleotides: TGTGCCAGCACCCGCCCGGGGGATCGAAATCAGCCCCAGCATTTT.

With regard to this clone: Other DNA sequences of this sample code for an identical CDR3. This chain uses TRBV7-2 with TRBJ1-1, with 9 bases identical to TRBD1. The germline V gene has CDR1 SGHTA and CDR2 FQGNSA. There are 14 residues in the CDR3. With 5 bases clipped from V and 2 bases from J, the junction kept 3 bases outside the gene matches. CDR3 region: CASSLGQGNTEAFF. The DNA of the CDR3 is TGTGCCAGCAGCCTGGGACAGGGCAACACTGAAGCTTTCTTT.

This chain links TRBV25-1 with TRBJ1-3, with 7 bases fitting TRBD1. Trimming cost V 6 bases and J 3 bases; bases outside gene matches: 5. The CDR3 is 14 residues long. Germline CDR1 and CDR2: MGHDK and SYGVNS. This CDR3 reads CASSEGGNGNTIYF. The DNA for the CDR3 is TGTGCCAGCAGCGAAGGGGGCAATGGAAACACCATATATTTT.

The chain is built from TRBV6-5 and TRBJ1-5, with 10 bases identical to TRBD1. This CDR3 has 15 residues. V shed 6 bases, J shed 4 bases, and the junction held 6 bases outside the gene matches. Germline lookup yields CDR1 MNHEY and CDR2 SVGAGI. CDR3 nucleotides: TGTGCCAGCAGCGCCGGGACAGGGGAGAATCAGCCCCAGCATTTT. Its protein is CASSAGTGENQPQHF.

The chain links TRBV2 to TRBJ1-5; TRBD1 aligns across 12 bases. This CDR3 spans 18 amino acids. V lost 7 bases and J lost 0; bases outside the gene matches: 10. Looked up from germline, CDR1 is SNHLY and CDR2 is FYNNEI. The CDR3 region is CASTGDRGLGTSNQPQHF. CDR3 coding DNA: TGTGCCAGCACCGGGGACAGGGGGCTGGGCACTAGCAATCAGCCCCAGCATTTT.

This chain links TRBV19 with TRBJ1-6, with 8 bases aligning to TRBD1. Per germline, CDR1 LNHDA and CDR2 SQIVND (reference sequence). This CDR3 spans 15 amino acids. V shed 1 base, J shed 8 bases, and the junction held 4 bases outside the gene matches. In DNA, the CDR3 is TGTGCCAGTAGTATAGGACAGGGGTTTGATTCACCCCTCCACTTT. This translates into CASSIGQGFDSPLHF.

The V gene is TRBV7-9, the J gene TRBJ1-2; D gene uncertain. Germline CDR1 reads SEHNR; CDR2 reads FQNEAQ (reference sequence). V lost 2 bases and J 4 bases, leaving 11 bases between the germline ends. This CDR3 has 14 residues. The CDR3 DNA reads TGTGCCAGCAGCTTACTAGTTCCCCCCTATGGCTACACCTTC. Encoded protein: CASSLLVPPYGYTF.

The CDR3: CASSFETGGNEQFF. DNA of the CDR3: TGTGCCAGCAGTTTTGAGACAGGCGGCAATGAGCAGTTCTTC. The rearrangement links TRBV27 to TRBJ2-1; D may be TRBD1 (6 bases). CDR1 and CDR2 from the germline V gene are MNHEY and SMNVEV (reference sequence). The CDR3 loop spans 14 amino acids. The V gene lost 3 bases and the J gene lost 6 bases, with 12 bases spanning the gap.

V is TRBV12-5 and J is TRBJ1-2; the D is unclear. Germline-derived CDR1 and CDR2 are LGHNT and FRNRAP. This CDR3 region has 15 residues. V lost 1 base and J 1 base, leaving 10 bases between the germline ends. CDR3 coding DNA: TGTGCTAGTGGTTTGGCTCCCCAGATTAACTATGGCTACACCTTC. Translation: CASGLAPQINYGYTF.

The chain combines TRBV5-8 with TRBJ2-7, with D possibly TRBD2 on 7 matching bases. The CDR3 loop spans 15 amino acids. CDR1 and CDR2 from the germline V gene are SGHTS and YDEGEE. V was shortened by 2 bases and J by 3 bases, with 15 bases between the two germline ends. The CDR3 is CASSLGGGIFYEQYF. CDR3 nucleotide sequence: TGTGCCAGCAGCTTAGGGGGGGGCATCTTCTACGAGCAGTACTTC. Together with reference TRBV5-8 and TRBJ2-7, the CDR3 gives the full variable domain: EAGVTQSPTHLIKTRGQQATLRCSPISGHTSVYWYQQALGLGLQFLLWYDEGEERNRGNFPPRFSGRQFPNYSSELNVNALELEDSALYLCASSLGGGIFYEQYFGPGTRLTVT.

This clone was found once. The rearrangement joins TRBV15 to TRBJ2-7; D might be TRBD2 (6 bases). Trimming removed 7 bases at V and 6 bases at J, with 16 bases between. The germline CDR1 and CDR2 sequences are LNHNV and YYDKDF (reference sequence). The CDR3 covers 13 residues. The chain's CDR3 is CATNGGNSREQYF. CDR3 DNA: TGTGCCACCAATGGGGGGAATTCGCGCGAGCAGTACTTC. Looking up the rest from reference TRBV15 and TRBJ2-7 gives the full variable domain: DAMVIQNPRYQVTQFGKPVTLSCSQTLNHNVMYWYQQKSSQAPKLLFHYYDKDFNNEADTPDNFQSRRPNTSFCFLDIRSPGLGDTAMYLCATNGGNSREQYFGPGTRLTVT.

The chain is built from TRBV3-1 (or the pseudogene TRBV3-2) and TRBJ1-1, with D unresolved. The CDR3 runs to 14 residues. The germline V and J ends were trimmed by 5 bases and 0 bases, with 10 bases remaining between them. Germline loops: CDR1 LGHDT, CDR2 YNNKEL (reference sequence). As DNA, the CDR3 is TGTGCCAGCAGCAACCAACAGATGAACACTGAAGCTTTCTTT. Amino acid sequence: CASSNQQMNTEAFF.

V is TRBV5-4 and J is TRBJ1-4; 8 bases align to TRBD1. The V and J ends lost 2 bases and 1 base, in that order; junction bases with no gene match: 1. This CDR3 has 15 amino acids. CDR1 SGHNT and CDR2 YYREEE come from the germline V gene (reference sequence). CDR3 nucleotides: TGTGCCAGCAGCTTCACAGGGGGAACTAATGAAAAACTGTTTTTT. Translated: CASSFTGGTNEKLFF.